This TCR beta chain is drawn from a study of T cells in Graves' hyperthyroidism and ophthalmopathy. This clonotype was found many times. Trimming cost V 2 bases and J 10 bases, with 17 bases left between them. The CDR3 length is 13 residues. Germline loops: CDR1 GTSNPN, CDR2 SVGIG (reference sequence). TCR beta CDR3 regions were amplified from RNA. Researchers ran a first-round RT-PCR on the TCR CDR3 using the HTBI primer set. TCRdb fed the multiplex PCR reads into MiXCR, producing one record per CDR3 protein. The sample includes approximately 610,000 distinct CDR3 sequences, around 15% of them seen just once. Each diagnosis was grounded in clinical symptoms, serum thyroxine and TRAb, thyroid ultrasound, and orbital computed tomography.

This sequence originates from a woman between 40 and 55 years old with Graves' ophthalmopathy. V and J are TRBV30 and TRBJ2-5, with D maybe TRBD2 (5 bases). The material sequenced was blood. DNA of the CDR3: TGTGCCTGGAGTATTGAAGGACCCCGGGGCCAGTACTTC. Its protein is CAWSIEGPRGQYF.